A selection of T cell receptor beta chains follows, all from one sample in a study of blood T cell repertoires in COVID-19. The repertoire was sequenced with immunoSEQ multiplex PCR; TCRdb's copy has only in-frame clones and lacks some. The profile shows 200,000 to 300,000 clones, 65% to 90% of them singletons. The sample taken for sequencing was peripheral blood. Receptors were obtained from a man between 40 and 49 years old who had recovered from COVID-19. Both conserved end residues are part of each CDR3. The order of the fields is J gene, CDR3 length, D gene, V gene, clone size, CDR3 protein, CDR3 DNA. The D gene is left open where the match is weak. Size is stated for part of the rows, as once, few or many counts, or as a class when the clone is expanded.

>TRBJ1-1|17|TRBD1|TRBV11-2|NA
CASRTDRGRAMNTEAFF
TGTGCCAGCAGAACTGACAGGGGAAGAGCTATGAACACTGAAGCTTTCTTT
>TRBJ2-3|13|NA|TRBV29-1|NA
CSVEVQSTDTQYF
TGCAGCGTTGAAGTCCAGTCCACAGATACGCAGTATTTT
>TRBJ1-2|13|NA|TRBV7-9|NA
CASSFSIARGYTF
TGTGCCAGCAGCTTCAGTATAGCTCGTGGCTACACCTTC
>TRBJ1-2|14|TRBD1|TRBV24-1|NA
CATSGLGGAYGYTF
TGTGCCACCAGTGGTTTAGGGGGCGCTTATGGCTACACCTTC
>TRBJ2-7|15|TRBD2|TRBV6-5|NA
CATQPGLAGVYEQYF
TGTGCCACGCAACCGGGACTAGCGGGAGTTTACGAGCAGTACTTC
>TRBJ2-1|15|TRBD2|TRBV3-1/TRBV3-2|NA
CASSPGTSGDNEQFF
TGTGCCAGCAGCCCCGGGACTAGCGGAGACAATGAGCAGTTCTTC
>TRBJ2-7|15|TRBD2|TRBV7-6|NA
CASSLTSGGLGEQYF
TGTGCCAGCAGCTTAACTAGCGGGGGGTTGGGCGAGCAGTACTTC
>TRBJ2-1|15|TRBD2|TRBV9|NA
CASSPTSGTADEQFF
TGTGCCAGCAGCCCTACTAGCGGGACTGCCGATGAGCAGTTCTTC
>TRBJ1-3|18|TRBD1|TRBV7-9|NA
CASSPGQGLWTSGNTIYF
TGTGCCAGCAGCCCGGGACAGGGATTATGGACTTCTGGAAACACCATATATTTT
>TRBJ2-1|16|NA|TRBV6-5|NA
CASSYSSGGTHNEQFF
TGTGCCAGCAGTTACTCGAGTGGGGGCACCCACAATGAGCAGTTCTTC
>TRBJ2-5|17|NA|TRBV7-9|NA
CASSLGSSLATSVTQYF
TGTGCCAGCAGCTTAGGCAGCAGTCTAGCGACCTCTGTGACCCAGTACTTC
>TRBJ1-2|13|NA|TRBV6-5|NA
CASSPTLFYGYTF
TGTGCCAGCAGTCCCACCCTATTCTATGGCTACACCTTC
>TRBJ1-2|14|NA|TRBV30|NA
CAWSRGTANYGYTF
TGTGCCTGGAGTCGGGGGACCGCTAACTATGGCTACACCTTC
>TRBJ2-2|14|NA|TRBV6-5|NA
CASSSRQNTGELFF
TGTGCCAGCAGTTCGAGACAGAACACCGGGGAGCTGTTTTTT
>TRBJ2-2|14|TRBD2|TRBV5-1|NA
CASSWGLATGELFF
TGCGCCAGCAGCTGGGGACTAGCGACCGGGGAGCTGTTTTTT
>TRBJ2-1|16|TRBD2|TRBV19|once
CASSIFLADSYNEQFF
TGTGCCAGTAGTATTTTTCTAGCGGACTCCTACAATGAGCAGTTCTTC
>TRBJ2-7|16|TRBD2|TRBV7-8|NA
CASSGGTSGSGGEQYF
TGTGCCAGCAGCGGCGGGACTAGCGGGAGTGGTGGCGAGCAGTACTTC
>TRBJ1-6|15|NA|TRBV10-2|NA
CASSVAGAKASPLHF
TGCGCCAGCAGTGTGGCAGGGGCGAAAGCTTCACCCCTCCACTTT